This T cell receptor (beta chain) originates from a study of CD8 T cells in Susac syndrome. Germline V lookup: CDR1 MNHNY, CDR2 SVGAGI (reference sequence). The germline V and J ends were trimmed by 0 bases and 5 bases, with 5 bases remaining between them. CDR3 size: 12 residues. Sequencing of TCR beta drew on CD8+ and CD4+ T cells from blood. TEMRA cells were FACS-enriched and CD8+ and CD4+ T cells negatively isolated. The authors reverse transcribed roughly 0.5 to 1 ug RNA with random hexamers. MiXCR, run by TCRdb on the immunoSEQ multiplex PCR reads, gives a single entry per CDR3 protein. In the table there are 25,000 to 30,000 distinct CDR3 sequences, 94% of which are singletons.

The specimen sequenced was CD8+ T cells from PBMCs. The rearrangement joins TRBV6-6 to TRBJ2-7; D is unresolved. The receptor was derived from a human donor in good health. Here the CDR3 DNA reads TGTGCCAGCAGTTACTCGAGAAACGAGCAGTACTTC. It codes for CASSYSRNEQYF.